What follows are 29 T cell receptor beta chains derived from one specimen sequenced in a study of T cell responses to AZD1222 COVID-19 vaccine (dated by TCRdb to the early 2020s). The receptor library was made with the immunoSEQ multiplex PCR assay. TCRdb re-hosts the immuneACCESS table, in-frame sequences only. Its copies lack some clones; in the studies checked, an unresolved V gene accounts for under half of them, and the cause for the rest is not known. The sample includes some 150,000 clones, with more than 80% observed a single time. In total, the top ten clones hold approximately 0.96% of the sample. Sample time point, as interpreted from the label and publication: baseline before first vaccination. The label giving this sample's treatment or condition can be read as: meningococcal conjugate vaccine given as trial control. The sample in question was peripheral blood, obtained on day 0 of MenACWY control vaccination. The source of these receptors is an adult in good health.

The chain links TRBV12-5 to TRBJ1-1; TRBD1 matches 11 bases. The CDR3 covers 18 residues. The germline V gene encodes CDR1 LGHNT and CDR2 FRNRAP. The V and J ends lost 1 base and 3 bases, in that order; junction bases with no gene match: 10. The CDR3 loop reads CASGLGPDRGRGDTEAFF. CDR3 nucleotides: TGTGCTAGTGGTTTGGGCCCGGACAGGGGGCGCGGCGACACTGAAGCTTTCTTT.

The chain carries TRBV6-4 and TRBJ2-1; maybe TRBD2 (6 bases). The CDR3 totals 14 residues. From germline, CDR1 is MRHNA and CDR2 SNTAGT. V dropped 0 bases and J dropped 5 bases, with 8 bases sitting between them. The CDR3 DNA reads as TGTGCCAGCAGTGACTCGGGGACTCACAATGAGCAGTTCTTC. It yields the protein CASSDSGTHNEQFF.

The rearrangement links TRBV12-3 or TRBV12-4 to TRBJ1-2; perhaps TRBD1 as D (6 bases). This CDR3 comprises 12 residues. V lost 7 bases, J lost 8 bases, and 14 bases lay in between. The CDR3 region has the DNA TGTGCCAGCACCAGGACAGTCGGGGGCTACACCTTC. Protein sequence: CASTRTVGGYTF.

The chain joins TRBV27 to TRBJ1-6, with 8 nucleotides matching TRBD1. V lost 4 bases and J lost 8; bases outside the gene matches: 4. CDR3 length: 14 amino acids. Germline-derived CDR1 and CDR2 are MNHEY and SMNVEV (reference sequence). CDR3 sequence (DNA): TGTGCCAGCAGTTGGGACAGGAATTATTCACCCCTCCACTTT. Its protein product is CASSWDRNYSPLHF.

The genes are TRBV2 and TRBJ1-3; 9 bases map to TRBD1. Germline V gene data show CDR1 as SNHLY and CDR2 as FYNNEI. The CDR3 contains 14 residues. J lost 2 bases, V lost 4 bases, and 0 bases had no gene match. CDR3 protein: CASSGDRAGNTIYF. In nucleotides, the CDR3 is TGTGCCAGCAGTGGGGACAGGGCTGGAAACACCATATATTTT.

The chain recombines TRBV6-1 with TRBJ1-6; TRBD1 is a possible D gene (6 bases). The CDR3 is 16 residues long. V was shortened by 4 bases and J by 8 bases, with 18 bases between the two germline ends. The germline V gene has CDR1 MNHNS and CDR2 SASEGT. CDR3 protein: CASSGSGGGMDSPLHF. CDR3 sequence (DNA): TGTGCCAGCAGTGGCTCCGGGGGGGGCATGGATTCACCCCTCCACTTT.

This clone has only one observation. V and J are TRBV29-1 and TRBJ1-2, with D uncertain. The germline gives CDR1 SQVTM, CDR2 ANQGSEA. This CDR3 spans 12 amino acids. The V end lost 5 bases, the J end lost 5 bases, and 12 bases lay between the germline ends. Here the CDR3 reads CSVLLVIYGYTF. In DNA, the CDR3 is TGCAGCGTTTTGCTCGTGATTTATGGCTACACCTTC.

The chain carries TRBV6-5 and TRBJ1-4; D gene unclear. CDR1 is MNHEY, CDR2 SVGAGI, per germline. The CDR3 totals 14 residues. V lost 3 bases and J 0 bases, leaving 5 bases between the germline ends. The CDR3 coding sequence is TGTGCCAGCAGTTATCTTGCAACTAATGAAAAACTGTTTTTT. Translating gives CASSYLATNEKLFF.

V is TRBV18 and J is TRBJ1-5; the D is unclear. Germline-derived CDR1 and CDR2 are KGHSH and LQKENI. The CDR3 consists of 14 residues. V was trimmed by 3 bases and J by 5 bases, leaving 11 bases between them. Here the CDR3 DNA reads TGTGCCAGCTCACCTAGGCAGGTAGATCAGCCCCAGCATTTT. This gives the protein CASSPRQVDQPQHF.

CDR3 bases: TGTGCCAGCAGTTACCGTCAGCTGAACACTGAAGCTTTCTTT. This gives the protein CASSYRQLNTEAFF. This chain joins TRBV6-5 and TRBJ1-1; D is ambiguous. Germline-derived CDR1 and CDR2 are MNHEY and SVGAGI. V lost 2 bases, J lost 0 bases, and 7 bases lay in between. CDR3 length: 14 amino acids.

V is TRBV10-3 and J is TRBJ2-1, with 13 bases aligning to TRBD2. From germline, CDR1 is ENHRY and CDR2 SYGVKD. The trim removed 2 bases at V and 8 bases at J, leaving 9 bases unmatched. The CDR3 loop spans 17 amino acids. The CDR3 spells CAISEDFPGLAGHEQFF. For the CDR3, the DNA is TGTGCCATCAGTGAGGATTTTCCGGGACTAGCGGGGCATGAGCAGTTCTTC.

The rearrangement links TRBV14 to TRBJ2-1; 7 bases are a match to TRBD2. The trim removed 4 bases at V and 6 bases at J, leaving 6 bases unmatched. The CDR3 has 14 amino acids. The V gene's germline CDR1 is SGHDN and CDR2 FVKESK. As DNA, the CDR3 is TGTGCCAGCAGCCCCCGGGACTACCCCAATGAGCAGTTCTTC. This gives the protein CASSPRDYPNEQFF. Using reference TRBV14 and TRBJ2-1 for the parts outside the CDR3, the full variable domain is EAGVTQFPSHSVIEKGQTVTLRCDPISGHDNLYWYRRVMGKEIKFLLHFVKESKQDESGMPNNRFLAERTGGTYSTLKVQPAELEDSGVYFCASSPRDYPNEQFFGPGTRLTVL.

In its sample, this clone was seen once. The rearrangement joins TRBV30 to TRBJ2-3, with 9 nucleotides matching TRBD2. Germline-derived CDR1 and CDR2 are GTSNPN and SVGIG (reference sequence). V trimming: 5 bases; J trimming: 10 bases; junction bases outside the gene matches: 19. The CDR3 loop spans 16 amino acids. This chain's CDR3 is CAWGVFGGRALRSQYF. In nucleotides, the CDR3 is TGTGCCTGGGGAGTTTTTGGCGGGAGGGCGCTTCGATCGCAGTATTTT.

The chain uses TRBV20-1 and TRBJ2-4; no definite D call. Trimming removed 3 bases at V and 0 bases at J, with 12 bases between. Germline V gene lookup returns CDR1 DFQATT and CDR2 SNEGSKA (reference sequence). There are 15 residues in the CDR3. The CDR3: CSASVPGVAKNIQYF. CDR3 sequence (DNA): TGCAGTGCTAGTGTCCCAGGAGTAGCCAAAAACATTCAGTACTTC.

This chain joins TRBV5-4 and TRBJ1-1; a possible D gene is TRBD1 (5 bases). V lost 4 bases and J lost 2, with 18 bases in between. The CDR3 has 16 amino acids. Germline CDR1 SGHNT, CDR2 YYREEE (reference sequence). The CDR3 sequence is CASSPSLGQSNTEAFF. CDR3 coding DNA: TGTGCCAGCAGCCCATCGCTGGGGCAGTCCAACACTGAAGCTTTCTTT.

The V gene is TRBV19, the J gene TRBJ1-2; TRBD1 is a possible D gene (5 bases). Trimming pared 5 bases from V and 0 bases from J, leaving 16 bases between. Germline assignment: CDR1 LNHDA and CDR2 SQIVND (reference sequence). The length of the CDR3 is 16 residues. The DNA of the CDR3 is TGTGCCAGTAGTTCAGGGTCCGGGGCAGCTAACTATGGCTACACCTTC. Protein product: CASSSGSGAANYGYTF.

The rearrangement joins TRBV28 to TRBJ1-5; no clear D. V lost 1 base and J lost 7, with 11 bases in between. Germline CDR1 reads MDHEN; CDR2 reads SYDVKM. CDR3 length: 14 amino acids. Here the CDR3 reads CASSLLTFGQPQHF. The CDR3 DNA is TGTGCCAGCAGTTTATTAACCTTTGGACAGCCCCAGCATTTT. Supplemented by reference TRBV28 and TRBJ1-5, the full variable domain reads DVKVTQSSRYLVKRTGEKVFLECVQDMDHENMFWYRQDPGLGLRLIYFSYDVKMKEKGDIPEGYSVSREKKERFSLILESASTNQTSMYLCASSLLTFGQPQHFGDGTRLSIL.

This rearrangement joins TRBV6-5 to TRBJ1-2; no clear D gene. The germline V and J ends were trimmed by 6 bases and 8 bases, with 16 bases remaining between them. The CDR3 is 13 residues long. CDR1 and CDR2 (germline): MNHEY, SVGAGI. The CDR3 bases are TGTGCCAGCAGCGCGGGCGGAGGAGGGGGCTACACCTTC. Residues: CASSAGGGGGYTF.

The CDR3, as DNA: TGTGCCAGCACTGGACAGGTCGCGGGCTACACCTTC. It specifies CASTGQVAGYTF. The chain employs TRBV2 and TRBJ1-2; 7 nucleotides align to TRBD1. This CDR3 has 12 amino acids. V trimming: 7 bases; J trimming: 8 bases; junction bases outside the gene matches: 7. Germline CDR1 reads SNHLY; CDR2 reads FYNNEI.

J is TRBJ1-4 and V is TRBV29-1; D unresolved. V was clipped by 1 base and J by 8 bases, with 8 bases between them. The germline V gene has CDR1 SQVTM and CDR2 ANQGSEA. CDR3 size: 12 residues. This chain's CDR3 is CSVEVPGEKLFF. Here the CDR3 DNA reads TGCAGCGTTGAAGTGCCAGGAGAAAAACTGTTTTTT.

This clone was seen once. The chain employs TRBV28 and TRBJ2-5; D tentatively reads TRBD1 or TRBD2 (5 bases each). The germline gives CDR1 MDHEN, CDR2 SYDVKM. The CDR3 is 15 residues long. V lost 5 bases and J lost 2, with 15 bases in between. The CDR3 loop reads CASSLPGTVQETQYF. For the CDR3, the DNA is TGTGCCAGCAGTCTCCCCGGGACGGTTCAAGAGACCCAGTACTTC.

This clone was seen only once. Other DNA sequences in the same sample also yield this CDR3. The chain joins TRBV19 to TRBJ2-1; D is unresolved. The CDR3 is 15 amino acids. V was cut by 5 bases and J by 0 bases, with 11 bases left in between. Germline CDR1 LNHDA, CDR2 SQIVND (reference sequence). The CDR3 DNA follows: TGTGCCAGTAGTGCGACGGGTAGCTCCTACAATGAGCAGTTCTTC. Encoded protein: CASSATGSSYNEQFF.

Concerning this clone: The same CDR3 is also encoded by other DNA sequences in this sample. V and J are TRBV5-1 and TRBJ1-1; D uncertain. CDR3 size: 13 residues. The germline gives CDR1 SGHRS, CDR2 YFSETQ. Trimming removed 4 bases from V and 1 base from J, with 8 bases in between. CDR3 protein: CASSLRGNTEAFF. CDR3 DNA sequence: TGCGCCAGCAGCCTACGTGGGAACACTGAAGCTTTCTTT.

This chain connects TRBV6-1 to TRBJ2-7, with D perhaps matching TRBD2 (6 bases). This CDR3 is built from 18 residues. CDR1 and CDR2 from the germline V gene are MNHNS and SASEGT. V was pared by 2 bases and J by 0 bases, with 20 bases between. The chain's CDR3 is CASSERLADGTYSYEQYF. Written as DNA, the CDR3 is TGTGCCAGCAGTGAACGTCTAGCAGACGGGACTTACTCCTACGAGCAGTACTTC.

The V and J genes are TRBV7-3 and TRBJ1-1, with no clear D. The CDR3 has 13 residues. The germline V gene has CDR1 SGHTA and CDR2 FQGTGA. The V end lost 1 base, the J end lost 0 bases, and 3 bases lay between the germline ends. The CDR3 loop is CASSLNVNTEAFF. CDR3 DNA sequence: TGTGCCAGCAGCTTAAACGTGAACACTGAAGCTTTCTTT.

This chain uses TRBV5-1 with TRBJ1-5, with no clear D. The V gene lost 0 bases and the J gene lost 5 bases, with 12 bases spanning the gap. Germline values: CDR1 SGHRS, CDR2 YFSETQ. This CDR3 is built from 15 residues. CDR3 region: CASSLAASRDQPQHF. DNA of the CDR3: TGCGCCAGCAGCTTGGCCGCATCTAGGGATCAGCCCCAGCATTTT.

The V gene is TRBV7-9, the J gene TRBJ1-3; 7 nucleotides match TRBD1. V gave up 4 bases and J gave up 2 bases; unmatched junction bases: 5. Germline lookup yields CDR1 SEHNR and CDR2 FQNEAQ (reference sequence). This CDR3 is built from 15 residues. The CDR3 loop reads CASSSQGDAGNTIYF. The CDR3 DNA follows: TGTGCCAGCAGCTCCCAGGGGGACGCTGGAAACACCATATATTTT.

CDR3: CASSVLGAGILYSNQPQHF. The CDR3 DNA reads TGTGCCAGCAGCGTGCTGGGGGCGGGGATTCTTTATAGCAATCAGCCCCAGCATTTT. This chain links TRBV28 with TRBJ1-5, with D possibly matching TRBD1 (6 bases). V gave up 6 bases and J gave up 0 bases, with 24 bases separating them. Germline V gives CDR1 MDHEN, CDR2 SYDVKM. The CDR3 runs to 19 residues.

V is TRBV12-3 or TRBV12-4 and J is TRBJ1-5; no definite D call. V lost 3 bases, J lost 7 bases, and 10 bases lay in between. The CDR3 runs 13 residues. CDR3 coding DNA: TGTGCCAGCAGTTTTTCCGGGGAACAGCCCCAGCATTTT. Its translation is CASSFSGEQPQHF.